This T cell receptor (beta chain) was identified in a study of identical twins. CDR3 length equals 14 residues. Germline lookup yields CDR1 SGDLS and CDR2 YYNGEE. Trimming removed 4 bases at V and 3 bases at J, with 11 bases between. The table lists this clonotype with a few counts. Its antigen is undetermined. Study observations and caveats: Cord blood beta clonotypes present at high abundance carried fewer insertions; no such pattern appeared in memory repertoires. Invariant MAIT and iNKT cells could partly confound zero-insertion analyses. In beta out-of-frame sequences, the excess sharing between twins was weaker.

TCRdb re-called the 5' RACE reads through MiXCR, storing one row per CDR3 protein. The sample shows 1,800,000 or so distinct CDR3 sequences, more than 30% of them seen only once. Donors uniformly comprised healthy Caucasians. The chain carries TRBV9 and TRBJ2-1, with D uncertain. The sequenced sample consisted of cord blood. This TCR came from a newborn girl in good health. CDR3 sequence reads: CASSSPEDYNEQFF. The CDR3 bases are TGTGCCAGCAGCTCCCCAGAGGACTACAATGAGCAGTTCTTC.